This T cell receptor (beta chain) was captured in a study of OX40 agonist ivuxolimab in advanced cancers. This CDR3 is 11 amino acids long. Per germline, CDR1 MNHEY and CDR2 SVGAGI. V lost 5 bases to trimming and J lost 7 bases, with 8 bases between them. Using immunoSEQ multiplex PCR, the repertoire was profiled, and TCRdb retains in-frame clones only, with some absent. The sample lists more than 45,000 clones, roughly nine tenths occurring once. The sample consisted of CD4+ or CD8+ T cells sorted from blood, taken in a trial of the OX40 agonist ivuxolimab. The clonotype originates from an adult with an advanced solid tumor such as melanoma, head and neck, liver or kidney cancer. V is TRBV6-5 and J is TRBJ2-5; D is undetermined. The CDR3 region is CASSLPPTQYF. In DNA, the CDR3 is TGTGCCAGCAGTCTCCCCCCGACCCAGTACTTC.